Each of the 5 T cell receptor beta chains below was sequenced from the same sample in a study of Graves' ophthalmopathy and Graves' hyperthyroidism. Beta-chain TCR CDR3 regions were amplified from RNA transcripts. After a first-round RT-PCR with HTBI primers, a second-round multiplex PCR was run. TCRdb used MiXCR to reprocess the multiplex PCR reads, holding one entry per CDR3 protein. This sample has over 650,000 distinct CDR3 sequences, with under 50% found just once. Sequencing was done on a sample of peripheral blood. The receptors come from an adult man with Graves' ophthalmopathy.

The gene calls are TRBV29-1 and TRBJ2-7; 11 nucleotides align to TRBD1. CDR1 and CDR2 (germline): SQVTM, ANQGSEA. The CDR3 length is 12 residues. Trimming cost V 8 bases and J 7 bases; bases outside gene matches: 7. The chain's CDR3 is CSQTGTGGEQYF. CDR3 DNA: TGCAGCCAGACCGGGACAGGGGGTGAGCAGTACTTC.

This chain joins TRBV28 and TRBJ1-3; D might be TRBD1 (6 bases). Trimming removed 6 bases at V and 4 bases at J, with 13 bases between. The CDR3 runs 14 residues. Germline V CDR1 and CDR2: MDHEN, SYDVKM. The CDR3 sequence is CASRTPGQGNTIYF. Here the CDR3 DNA reads TGTGCCAGCAGAACCCCCGGACAGGGAAACACCATATATTTT.

The V gene is TRBV20-1, the J gene TRBJ1-5; D might be TRBD1 (6 bases). This CDR3 is 17 amino acids long. Trimming removed 3 bases from V and 1 base from J, with 19 bases in between. Germline values: CDR1 DFQATT, CDR2 SNEGSKA (reference sequence). CDR3 sequence (DNA): TGCAGTGCTAGGTACCTGGCGGGGGGGACAAGCAATCAGCCCCAGCATTTT. It is translated as CSARYLAGGTSNQPQHF.

The V and J genes are TRBV7-9 and TRBJ1-2, with 9 bases that match TRBD1. Germline V gene lookup returns CDR1 SEHNR and CDR2 FQNEAQ (reference sequence). The CDR3 spans 13 residues. V trimming: 8 bases; J trimming: 6 bases; junction bases outside the gene matches: 7. The CDR3 region is CASWTGVDHGYTF. The CDR3, as DNA: TGTGCCAGCTGGACAGGGGTTGACCATGGCTACACCTTC.

This clonotype appeared a few times. The chain joins TRBV6-5 to TRBJ1-2; D might be TRBD1 (5 bases). Germline V gives CDR1 MNHEY, CDR2 SVGAGI. Between the trimmed V and J ends, which lost 6 bases and 4 bases, there was a span of 15 bases. The CDR3 runs 14 residues. This chain's CDR3 is CASSPGAGTYGYTF. Here the CDR3 DNA reads TGTGCCAGCAGCCCTGGTGCGGGGACCTATGGCTACACCTTC.